This is a list of T cell receptor beta chains from one sample in a study of T-cell reconstitution after alpha-beta-depleted transplantation in children. TCRdb re-derived calls from the PCR reads in MiXCR, one entry per CDR3 protein. The data show about a million distinct CDR3 sequences, roughly 29% seen once. This specimen was PBMCs, mostly from graft donor cells, taken 360 days after TCRalphabeta/CD19-depleted stem cell transplant. Every receptor here comes from a boy in the first two years of life who had a stem cell transplant for SCID, so the T cells may come from the graft donor. The CDR3 runs from the conserved cysteine through the conserved F or W. D genes are given only for firm matches. Some rows have no size entry. The others give once, few or many, or a class for an expanded clone.

j_call: TRBJ2-3; v_call: TRBV20-1; clone_size: few; d_call: TRBD2; cdr3_aa: CSARGRSVGGASGTDTQYF; cdr3_nt: TGCAGTGCTAGAGGCCGTTCAGTCGGGGGGGCCTCTGGGACAGATACGCAGTATTTT
j_call: TRBJ2-6; v_call: TRBV15; clone_size: -; d_call: -; cdr3_aa: CATSRDISPSGANVLTF; cdr3_nt: TGTGCCACCAGCCGGGACATATCTCCCTCTGGGGCCAACGTCCTGACTTTC
j_call: TRBJ2-4; v_call: TRBV5-1; clone_size: -; d_call: -; cdr3_aa: CASSLDAEAKNIQYF; cdr3_nt: TGCGCCAGCAGCTTGGACGCTGAAGCCAAAAACATTCAGTACTTC
j_call: TRBJ2-7; v_call: TRBV5-1; clone_size: -; d_call: -; cdr3_aa: CASSFWGVYVQYF; cdr3_nt: TGCGCCAGCAGCTTTTGGGGAGTTTACGTGCAGTACTTC
j_call: TRBJ1-1; v_call: TRBV20-1; clone_size: -; d_call: -; cdr3_aa: CSAPLGLTGLGTEAFF; cdr3_nt: TGCAGTGCTCCTTTAGGGTTAACAGGGCTTGGCACTGAAGCTTTCTTT
j_call: TRBJ2-5; v_call: TRBV6-5; clone_size: -; d_call: -; cdr3_aa: CASSYSTPTYQETQYF; cdr3_nt: TGTGCCAGCAGTTACTCCACGCCGACGTACCAAGAGACCCAGTACTTC
j_call: TRBJ2-3; v_call: TRBV20-1; clone_size: -; d_call: TRBD1; cdr3_aa: CSASISQGADTQYF; cdr3_nt: TGCAGTGCTTCGATTTCACAGGGGGCAGATACGCAGTATTTT
j_call: TRBJ1-2; v_call: TRBV6-1; clone_size: -; d_call: TRBD1; cdr3_aa: CASSPRTGGHYGYTF; cdr3_nt: TGTGCCAGCAGCCCTCGGACAGGGGGTCACTATGGCTACACCTTC
j_call: TRBJ1-2; v_call: TRBV7-3; clone_size: -; d_call: TRBD1; cdr3_aa: CASSFPYRGMNYGYTF; cdr3_nt: TGTGCCAGCAGCTTTCCATACAGGGGGATGAACTATGGCTACACCTTC
j_call: TRBJ2-7; v_call: TRBV7-9; clone_size: few; d_call: TRBD1; cdr3_aa: CASSLVPGQGAGEQYF; cdr3_nt: TGTGCCAGCAGCTTAGTCCCGGGACAGGGGGCTGGTGAGCAGTACTTC
j_call: TRBJ2-1; v_call: TRBV20-1; clone_size: -; d_call: -; cdr3_aa: CSAKTGNEQFF; cdr3_nt: TGCAGTGCTAAAACAGGCAATGAGCAGTTCTTC
j_call: TRBJ2-3; v_call: TRBV11-2; clone_size: -; d_call: TRBD2; cdr3_aa: CASSLILLAGLTDTQYF; cdr3_nt: TGTGCCAGCAGCTTAATCTTACTAGCGGGACTCACAGATACGCAGTATTTT
j_call: TRBJ2-1; v_call: TRBV19; clone_size: few; d_call: -; cdr3_aa: CASSILYSSYNEQFF; cdr3_nt: TGTGCCAGTAGTATCCTGTATAGCTCCTACAATGAGCAGTTCTTC
j_call: TRBJ1-4; v_call: TRBV6-5; clone_size: -; d_call: TRBD1; cdr3_aa: CASSYVRQGLEKLFF; cdr3_nt: TGTGCCAGCAGTTACGTCAGACAGGGGCTCGAAAAACTGTTTTTT
j_call: TRBJ1-3; v_call: TRBV7-6; clone_size: -; d_call: -; cdr3_aa: CASSPQGLSGNTIYF; cdr3_nt: TGTGCCAGCAGCCCCCAGGGGCTATCTGGAAACACCATATATTTT
j_call: TRBJ2-1; v_call: TRBV20-1; clone_size: -; d_call: TRBD2; cdr3_aa: CSGYRLAGSNEQFF; cdr3_nt: TGCAGTGGATATCGACTAGCGGGCTCCAATGAGCAGTTCTTC
j_call: TRBJ2-1; v_call: TRBV7-9; clone_size: -; d_call: -; cdr3_aa: CATGGHSYNEQFF; cdr3_nt: TGTGCCACTGGGGGCCACTCCTACAATGAGCAGTTCTTC
j_call: TRBJ2-7; v_call: TRBV27; clone_size: -; d_call: -; cdr3_aa: CASSLRQRSSYEQYF; cdr3_nt: TGTGCCAGCAGTTTAAGACAGAGGAGCTCCTACGAGCAGTACTTC
j_call: TRBJ2-5; v_call: TRBV29-1; clone_size: once; d_call: -; cdr3_aa: CSVAKETQYF; cdr3_nt: TGCAGCGTTGCCAAGGAGACCCAGTACTTC
j_call: TRBJ2-7; v_call: TRBV7-9; clone_size: -; d_call: -; cdr3_aa: CVSKSWGREGEQYF; cdr3_nt: TGTGTCAGCAAATCCTGGGGCAGGGAAGGCGAGCAGTACTTC
j_call: TRBJ2-7; v_call: TRBV11-2; clone_size: -; d_call: -; cdr3_aa: CASSLQQTYEQYF; cdr3_nt: TGTGCCAGCAGCTTACAGCAGACCTACGAGCAGTACTTC
j_call: TRBJ2-7; v_call: TRBV18; clone_size: -; d_call: -; cdr3_aa: CASSPQVTPASYEQYF; cdr3_nt: TGTGCCAGCTCACCACAAGTAACACCGGCCTCCTACGAGCAGTACTTC